One sample yielded the 16 T cell receptor beta chains listed below, sequenced in a study of blood T cell repertoires in COVID-19. Measured with immunoSEQ multiplex PCR; TCRdb has only the in-frame clones, and not every one. The repertoire has approximately 200,000 clones, less than 90% of them found once; the top ten carry approximately 2.3%. What was sequenced was peripheral blood. The receptors originated from a man in his sixties or seventies with active or convalescent COVID-19.

This rearrangement joins TRBV4-3 to TRBJ2-1; 11 bases fit TRBD1. The germline V gene has CDR1 LGHNA and CDR2 YSLEER. J lost 7 bases, V lost 3 bases, and 11 bases had no gene match. The CDR3 has 17 residues. The CDR3 sequence: CASSQAPFGQGANEQFF. CDR3 nucleotides: TGCGCCAGCAGCCAGGCCCCGTTTGGACAGGGGGCTAATGAGCAGTTCTTC.

CDR3: CASSVGTDTGELFF. DNA for the CDR3: TGTGCCAGTAGTGTTGGGACAGACACCGGGGAGCTGTTTTTT. The gene calls are TRBV19 and TRBJ2-2; 7 bases fit TRBD1. Trimming removed 5 bases from V and 3 bases from J; junction bases left unmatched: 3. The CDR3 is 14 residues long. Germline V lookup: CDR1 LNHDA, CDR2 SQIVND (reference sequence).

This clone was detected ten times or more. The chain carries TRBV9 and TRBJ2-7, with D perhaps TRBD1 (6 bases). Trimming took 3 bases from V and 3 from J, leaving 16 bases between them. Germline V lookup: CDR1 SGDLS, CDR2 YYNGEE. This CDR3 is built from 15 residues. The DNA of the CDR3 is TGTGCCAGCAGCGCGGGACGGTCAGGGGACTACGAGCAGTACTTC. Translation gives CASSAGRSGDYEQYF.

The chain carries TRBV6-5 and TRBJ1-5, with TRBD1 identical over 7 bases. Germline V gene sequence: CDR1 MNHEY, CDR2 SVGAGI. V shed 7 bases, J shed 0 bases, and the junction held 6 bases outside the gene matches. This CDR3 spans 15 amino acids. As DNA, the CDR3 is TGTGCCAGCAAGTCCGGGACAGTTAGCAATCAGCCCCAGCATTTT. This codes for CASKSGTVSNQPQHF.

This clone was seen a single time. The chain links TRBV5-1 to TRBJ2-3; 7 bases are a match to TRBD2. The CDR3 length is 16 residues. Germline CDR1 and CDR2: SGHRS and YFSETQ. V lost 7 bases and J lost 2; bases outside the gene matches: 13. In nucleotides, the CDR3 is TGCGCCAGCCGACTAGCAGGGAGTCCCCCCACAGATACGCAGTATTTT. This sequence encodes CASRLAGSPPTDTQYF.

The rearrangement joins TRBV4-3 to TRBJ1-1; D not certain. This CDR3 contains 15 residues. Trimming took 0 bases from V and 0 from J, leaving 8 bases between them. The germline gives CDR1 LGHNA, CDR2 YSLEER. The DNA of the CDR3 is TGCGCCAGCAGCCAAGATCGGGGTCTGAACACTGAAGCTTTCTTT. It is translated as CASSQDRGLNTEAFF.

This sequence joins TRBV20-1 and TRBJ2-1; D is ambiguous. The germline gives CDR1 DFQATT, CDR2 SNEGSKA (reference sequence). There are 10 residues in the CDR3. V shed 6 bases and J shed 7 bases, with 7 bases lying between them. Written as DNA, the CDR3 is TGCAGTGCCTCGAGGAATGAGCAGTTCTTC. Translating it yields CSASRNEQFF.

The gene calls are TRBV5-1 and TRBJ2-2, with a tentative D call TRBD2 (6 bases). This CDR3 region has 13 residues. The germline V gene encodes CDR1 SGHRS and CDR2 YFSETQ. The V and J ends lost 5 bases and 5 bases respectively, with 10 bases between them. Here the CDR3 reads CASRIRGTGELFF. As DNA, the CDR3 is TGCGCCAGCAGAATACGGGGGACCGGGGAGCTGTTTTTT.

This clone was picked up one time. The germline gene is not matched at one end of the junction; a read error may be the cause. J is TRBJ1-1 and V is TRBV6-1, with TRBD1 as a possible D gene (5 bases). Germline assignment: CDR1 MNHNS and CDR2 SASEGT. The CDR3 is made up of 13 amino acids. CDR3 bases: TGTGCCAGCAGAGAAGGGGCTTACACTGAAGCTTTCTTT. This translates into CASREGAYTEAFF.

The chain carries TRBV3-1 (or the pseudogene TRBV3-2) and TRBJ2-1; 11 nucleotides agree with TRBD2. J was trimmed by 10 bases and V by 2 bases; bases with no gene match: 1. CDR1 and CDR2 from the germline V gene are LGHDT and YNNKEL (reference sequence). CDR3 length: 13 residues. The CDR3 sequence is CASSQLAGGEQFF. The CDR3 nucleotides read TGTGCCAGCAGCCAACTAGCGGGAGGCGAGCAGTTCTTC.

The chain links TRBV7-2 to TRBJ2-3; no clear D. The CDR3 extends over 11 amino acids. Trimming left V 3 bases short and J 6 bases short, with 4 bases between. Germline CDR1 SGHTA, CDR2 FQGNSA. For the CDR3, the DNA is TGTGCCAGCAGCTTGCAGGATACGCAGTATTTT. Translated: CASSLQDTQYF.

This clone was counted between two and nine times. CDR3 in amino acids: CASSQDRAGGYTF. In DNA, the CDR3 is TGCGCCAGCAGCCAGGACAGGGCGGGGGGCTACACCTTC. The chain has TRBV4-3 and TRBJ1-2; 8 bases map to TRBD1. With 3 bases clipped from V and 8 bases from J, the junction kept 5 bases outside the gene matches. The CDR3 consists of 13 residues. CDR1 and CDR2 from the germline V gene are LGHNA and YSLEER.

The J gene is TRBJ2-5, the V gene TRBV28, with TRBD1 matching over 8 bases. The V gene's germline CDR1 is MDHEN and CDR2 SYDVKM. The CDR3 spans 15 residues. V gave up 6 bases and J gave up 7 bases; unmatched junction bases: 13. The CDR3 protein is CASSPDRGRRGTQYF. The CDR3 DNA is TGTGCCAGCAGCCCAGACAGGGGACGGCGGGGGACCCAGTACTTC.

The chain uses TRBV10-3 and TRBJ1-5; 7 bases fit TRBD1. CDR3 length: 14 residues. The ends lost 3 bases at V and 1 base at J; junction bases unmatched: 0. Germline V CDR1 and CDR2: ENHRY, SYGVKD. The CDR3 loop is CAISEQGSNQPQHF. The CDR3, as DNA: TGTGCCATCAGTGAACAGGGGAGCAATCAGCCCCAGCATTTT.

The rearrangement links TRBV18 to TRBJ2-5; tentatively, D is TRBD2 (6 bases). In germline, CDR1 is KGHSH, CDR2 LQKENI. The CDR3 has 14 amino acids. V lost 1 base, J lost 2 bases, and 8 bases lay in between. Written as DNA, the CDR3 is TGTGCCAGCTCACCACGTGGGGGGCAAGAGACCCAGTACTTC. It encodes CASSPRGGQETQYF.

This chain uses TRBV29-1 with TRBJ2-5; 7 bases align to TRBD2. There are 14 residues in the CDR3. Germline values: CDR1 SQVTM, CDR2 ANQGSEA. The V and J ends lost 7 bases and 2 bases, in that order; junction bases with no gene match: 10. The CDR3 is CSANRGVGQETQYF. The CDR3 DNA reads TGCAGCGCTAACCGGGGGGTCGGGCAAGAGACCCAGTACTTC.